This T cell receptor beta chain was captured by sequencing in a study of cytomegalovirus exposure and HLA in healthy donors. The CDR3 consists of 17 residues. Unmatched junction bases numbered 13, after V lost 5 bases and J lost 9 bases. Looked up from germline, CDR1 is ENHRY and CDR2 is SYGVKD. A multiplex PCR was run with 60 Vbeta primers and 13 Jbeta primers. Clones were read by immunoSEQ multiplex PCR, and TCRdb kept only the in-frame ones, dropping some. The sample lists some 150,000 clones, 60% to 85% occurring once. V and J are TRBV10-3 and TRBJ2-3; 14 bases map to TRBD2. This receptor was taken from a man aged 25 to 40 in good health and CMV-seropositive. Specimen: PBMCs. The CDR3 protein is CAISRTSGGPLGSTQYF. The CDR3 region has the DNA TGTGCCATCAGTAGGACTAGCGGGGGGCCCCTAGGGAGCACGCAGTATTTT.